This T cell receptor beta chain came from a study of T cell changes during pregnancy in multiple sclerosis. Using immunoSEQ multiplex PCR, the repertoire was profiled, and TCRdb retains in-frame clones only, with some absent. The repertoire holds roughly 60,000 clones, with about 96% as singletons. V shed 0 bases and J shed 5 bases, with 18 bases lying between them. This CDR3 region has 17 residues. Germline CDR1 SEHNR, CDR2 FQNEAQ (reference sequence). The sequencing used CD8+ T cells from peripheral blood mononuclear cells, collected after pregnancy. The clonotype comes from a female donor with multiple sclerosis, enrolled in a pregnancy study. This chain connects TRBV7-9 to TRBJ2-3; possibly TRBD1 for D (5 bases). The CDR3 DNA sequence: TGTGCCAGCAGCTTAGCGCGAGACAGACCCCTCGAAGATACGCAGTATTTT. This encodes CASSLARDRPLEDTQYF. Full variable domain (missing parts from reference TRBV7-9 and TRBJ2-3): DTGVSQNPRHKITKRGQNVTFRCDPISEHNRLYWYRQTLGQGPEFLTYFQNEAQLEKSRLLSDRFSAERPKGSFSTLEIQRTEQGDSAMYLCASSLARDRPLEDTQYFGPGTRLTVL.